What follows are 20 T cell receptor beta chains derived from one specimen sequenced in a study of blood T cell repertoires in COVID-19. Using immunoSEQ multiplex PCR, the repertoire was profiled, and TCRdb retains in-frame clones only, with some absent. This table has 180,000 or so clones, about four fifths appearing once. Sequenced sample: peripheral blood. The receptors come from a human donor with acute or convalescent COVID-19. The donor label of this sample is uncertain.

This rearrangement joins TRBV20-1 to TRBJ1-5; D is uncertain. The germline V gene has CDR1 DFQATT and CDR2 SNEGSKA (reference sequence). The CDR3 is 13 amino acids. V lost 3 bases and J lost 2, with 8 bases in between. The CDR3 coding sequence is TGCAGTGCTAGTAGCCGTCGCAATCAGCCCCAGCATTTT. It is translated as CSASSRRNQPQHF.

V and J are TRBV19 and TRBJ2-5; D might be TRBD1 (6 bases). The germline V gene encodes CDR1 LNHDA and CDR2 SQIVND (reference sequence). The CDR3 is 16 amino acids. Trimming left V 4 bases short and J 4 bases short, with 19 bases between. The CDR3 nucleotides read TGTGCCAGTAGTACACAAGGGACATCCCAGGGAGAGACCCAGTACTTC. Protein: CASSTQGTSQGETQYF.

The gene calls are TRBV28 and TRBJ1-5, with TRBD1 matching over 9 bases. Germline lookup yields CDR1 MDHEN and CDR2 SYDVKM. Trimming removed 6 bases from V and 4 bases from J; junction bases left unmatched: 10. CDR3 length: 16 residues. The CDR3 protein is CASRPPGQGTNQPQHF. As DNA, the CDR3 is TGTGCCAGCAGGCCGCCTGGACAGGGGACGAATCAGCCCCAGCATTTT. Based on the CDR3 plus reference TRBV28 and TRBJ1-5, the full variable domain is DVKVTQSSRYLVKRTGEKVFLECVQDMDHENMFWYRQDPGLGLRLIYFSYDVKMKEKGDIPEGYSVSREKKERFSLILESASTNQTSMYLCASRPPGQGTNQPQHFGDGTRLSIL.

The chain couples TRBV9 to TRBJ2-3; tentative D call: TRBD1 (5 bases). Germline CDR1 and CDR2: SGDLS and YYNGEE. CDR3 length: 13 amino acids. Between the trimmed V and J ends, which lost 3 bases and 2 bases, there was a span of 7 bases. The CDR3 DNA reads as TGTGCCAGCAGCGAGGACAACACAGATACGCAGTATTTT. Translating gives CASSEDNTDTQYF. The variable domain in full, completed from reference TRBV9 and TRBJ2-3, reads DSGVTQTPKHLITATGQRVTLRCSPRSGDLSVYWYQQSLDQGLQFLIQYYNGEERAKGNILERFSAQQFPDLHSELNLSSLELGDSALYFCASSEDNTDTQYFGPGTRLTVL.

The J gene is TRBJ1-4, the V gene TRBV4-1; 9 bases are shared with TRBD1. V was clipped by 3 bases and J by 7 bases; unmatched bases: 9. The CDR3 has 16 amino acids. Germline V gives CDR1 MGHRA, CDR2 YSYEKL. The CDR3 sequence is CASSQGTGSTGEKLFF. CDR3 nucleotide sequence: TGCGCCAGCAGCCAGGGGACAGGGAGTACAGGTGAAAAACTGTTTTTT.

The sample holds a few counts of this clone. This sequence joins TRBV9 and TRBJ2-2; TRBD1 might be the D (6 bases). Germline values: CDR1 SGDLS, CDR2 YYNGEE. Trimming removed 0 bases at V and 4 bases at J, with 13 bases between. This CDR3 is 16 amino acids long. The CDR3 DNA follows: TGTGCCAGCAGCGTAGATTGGCAGGGGATCACCGGGGAGCTGTTTTTT. It codes for CASSVDWQGITGELFF.

V is TRBV5-1 and J is TRBJ2-3; 8 bases are shared with TRBD2. V lost 7 bases, J lost 0 bases, and 7 bases stayed unmatched. CDR3 size: 15 residues. In germline, CDR1 is SGHRS, CDR2 YFSETQ. The CDR3 nucleotides read TGCGCCAGCCGGACCGGGACTAGGAGCACAGATACGCAGTATTTT. It specifies CASRTGTRSTDTQYF.

The chain combines TRBV30 with TRBJ2-7; 12 nucleotides agree with TRBD2. Trimming cost V 3 bases and J 5 bases; bases outside gene matches: 11. The length of the CDR3 is 16 residues. From germline, CDR1 is GTSNPN and CDR2 SVGIG (reference sequence). The CDR3 DNA is TGTGCCTGGAGAACCCTTCTAGCGGGAGGGCCCCACGAGCAGTACTTC. It codes for CAWRTLLAGGPHEQYF.

V usage is TRBV5-4 and J usage is TRBJ2-3, with 8 nucleotides matching TRBD2. Germline lookup yields CDR1 SGHNT and CDR2 YYREEE (reference sequence). V dropped 2 bases and J dropped 0; count of bases not matched to a gene: 5. The length of the CDR3 is 16 residues. The CDR3 nucleotides are TGTGCCAGCAGCTTCGGGGGGGATTCTAGCACAGATACGCAGTATTTT. Translating it yields CASSFGGDSSTDTQYF.

On this clone: The sample has other DNA sequences that encode this CDR3 too. This chain joins TRBV15 and TRBJ2-7; possible D gene TRBD2, 5 bases. This CDR3 has 14 amino acids. V was clipped by 0 bases and J by 2 bases, with 8 bases between them. Germline CDR1 reads LNHNV; CDR2 reads YYDKDF (reference sequence). This CDR3 is CATSRDRGTYEQYF. The CDR3, as DNA: TGTGCCACCAGCAGAGATCGAGGGACCTACGAGCAGTACTTC. Supplemented by reference TRBV15 and TRBJ2-7, the full variable domain reads DAMVIQNPRYQVTQFGKPVTLSCSQTLNHNVMYWYQQKSSQAPKLLFHYYDKDFNNEADTPDNFQSRRPNTSFCFLDIRSPGLGDTAMYLCATSRDRGTYEQYFGPGTRLTVT.

CDR3 in amino acids: CASTSGGGDIQYF. CDR3 coding DNA: TGTGCCAGCACCTCGGGAGGCGGGGACATTCAGTACTTC. This chain uses TRBV5-4 with TRBJ2-4, with 7 bases identical to TRBD2. CDR1 and CDR2 (germline): SGHNT, YYREEE (reference sequence). This CDR3 comprises 13 residues. V trimming: 6 bases; J trimming: 8 bases; junction bases outside the gene matches: 8.

The genes are TRBV7-9 and TRBJ2-7; TRBD2 matches at 16 bases. Looked up from germline, CDR1 is SEHNR and CDR2 is FQNEAQ (reference sequence). CDR3 length: 19 residues. V lost 2 bases and J lost 5; bases outside the gene matches: 12. The CDR3 DNA reads as TGTGCCAGCAGCTTAAGTGGGGGACTAGCGGGAGGGCGGGCTAACGAGCAGTACTTC. It yields the protein CASSLSGGLAGGRANEQYF.

V and J are TRBV6-6 and TRBJ1-2; D remains ambiguous. Germline CDR1 is MNHNY and CDR2 is SVGAGI (reference sequence). The CDR3 extends over 11 amino acids. V was cut by 6 bases and J by 4 bases, with 6 bases left in between. This CDR3 is CASSPGYGYTF. The CDR3 nucleotides are TGTGCCAGCAGCCCCGGCTATGGCTACACCTTC.

This chain joins TRBV6-1 and TRBJ2-3; TRBD1 aligns across 12 bases. V gave up 3 bases and J gave up 5 bases; unmatched junction bases: 6. CDR1 MNHNS and CDR2 SASEGT come from the germline V gene. This CDR3 comprises 16 residues. The CDR3 DNA follows: TGTGCCAGCAGTGACCGGGACAGGGGGCTGGTAGATACGCAGTATTTT. Amino acid sequence: CASSDRDRGLVDTQYF.

The V and J genes are TRBV10-3 and TRBJ1-3; no definite D call. The CDR3 sequence is 13 residues long. Germline V gene lookup returns CDR1 ENHRY and CDR2 SYGVKD. V lost 7 bases, J lost 1 base, and 8 bases lay in between. The CDR3 reads CAIKDKSGNTIYF. The CDR3, as DNA: TGTGCCATCAAAGACAAGTCTGGAAACACCATATATTTT.

This clone was found a few times. V is TRBV2 and J is TRBJ1-5; D is unresolved. In germline, CDR1 is SNHLY, CDR2 FYNNEI. The CDR3 length is 15 residues. With 7 bases removed from V and 0 bases from J, the gap between germline ends came to 13 bases. DNA of the CDR3: TGTGCCAGCAAGTCCGAGGCCGATAGCAATCAGCCCCAGCATTTT. Amino acids: CASKSEADSNQPQHF.

This clone has a single count. The rearrangement joins TRBV28 to TRBJ2-7; TRBD1 matches at 8 bases. The CDR3 runs 14 residues. In germline, CDR1 is MDHEN, CDR2 SYDVKM. Trimming cost V 4 bases and J 4 bases; bases outside gene matches: 6. CDR3 sequence (DNA): TGTGCCAGCAGTTCGGGACAGGTGCTTTACGAGCAGTACTTC. Translated: CASSSGQVLYEQYF.

The CDR3 loop reads CASSPGLAGHEQYF. Written as DNA, the CDR3 is TGTGCCAGCAGCCCGGGACTAGCGGGCCACGAGCAGTACTTC. The rearrangement joins TRBV28 to TRBJ2-7; TRBD2 aligns across 12 bases. Germline CDR1 reads MDHEN; CDR2 reads SYDVKM. V was clipped by 6 bases and J by 5 bases; unmatched bases: 5. The CDR3 runs to 14 residues.

V gene TRBV7-3 combines with J gene TRBJ2-1; TRBD1 might be the D (5 bases). This CDR3 contains 14 residues. Germline V CDR1 and CDR2: SGHTA, FQGTGA. With 1 base removed from V and 7 bases from J, the gap between germline ends came to 11 bases. The CDR3 region has the DNA TGTGCCAGCAGCTTAAATCCGTCAGGGAATGAGCAGTTCTTC. Its protein product is CASSLNPSGNEQFF.

V and J are TRBV3-1 (or the pseudogene TRBV3-2) and TRBJ2-3, with D unclear. This CDR3 comprises 15 residues. Germline loops: CDR1 LGHDT, CDR2 YNNKEL (reference sequence). The V and J ends lost 2 bases and 2 bases respectively, with 11 bases between them. The CDR3 nucleotides are TGTGCCAGCAGCCAAAATCCTCTATTCACAGATACGCAGTATTTT. Translation gives CASSQNPLFTDTQYF.